Below, 29 T cell receptor beta chains from the same sample are listed, as sequenced in a study of hypomethylating agent response in myelodysplastic syndrome. Measured with immunoSEQ multiplex PCR; TCRdb has only the in-frame clones, and not every one. The sample lists 3,500 to 4,500 clones, around 83% occurring once. The material was bone marrow, obtained before or after starting hypomethylating agent treatment for myelodysplastic syndrome (not recorded which). The receptors stem from a human donor with myelodysplastic syndrome.

V and J are TRBV7-2 and TRBJ2-4; TRBD1 agrees at 8 bases. The V gene end was trimmed by 8 bases and the J gene end by 7 bases; junction bases not matched to a gene: 10. Per the germline V gene, CDR1 is SGHTA and CDR2 is FQGNSA. CDR3 length equals 14 residues. The CDR3 region has the DNA TGTGCCAGCCAGCAGAGGACAGGGAGGAACATTCAGTACTTC. Translating it yields CASQQRTGRNIQYF.

V is TRBV29-1 and J is TRBJ1-2; D ambiguous. The V end was cut by 6 bases, the J end by 3 bases, with 14 bases between. Germline CDR1 reads SQVTM; CDR2 reads ANQGSEA. The CDR3 length is 13 residues. The CDR3 coding sequence is TGCAGCGTATGGAGGAACTGGGACTATGGCTACACCTTC. As protein: CSVWRNWDYGYTF.

The chain uses TRBV7-2 and TRBJ2-3; tentatively, D is TRBD2 (6 bases). From germline, CDR1 is SGHTA and CDR2 FQGNSA. The length of the CDR3 is 16 residues. V gave up 4 bases and J gave up 5 bases, with 19 bases separating them. CDR3 bases: TGTGCCAGCAGCTCGAGCAGGGACTCTTGGGGAGATACGCAGTATTTT. Its protein product is CASSSSRDSWGDTQYF.

V and J are TRBV29-1 and TRBJ2-1; 10 bases are a match to TRBD1. This CDR3 has 14 amino acids. Germline CDR1 and CDR2: SQVTM and ANQGSEA. After removal of 3 bases from V and 6 bases from J, the junction contained 5 bases not matched to a gene. The CDR3 is CSVEWDRGSNEQFF. The CDR3 DNA is TGCAGCGTTGAGTGGGACAGGGGATCCAATGAGCAGTTCTTC.

V gene TRBV7-2 combines with J gene TRBJ2-5; D is possibly TRBD1 (5 bases). V shed 3 bases and J shed 5 bases, with 16 bases lying between them. Germline loops: CDR1 SGHTA, CDR2 FQGNSA. CDR3 length: 15 amino acids. CDR3 bases: TGTGCCAGCAGCTTTGGGGCCAGCCCAGGGGAGACCCAGTACTTC. This codes for CASSFGASPGETQYF.

The CDR3 DNA sequence: TGCGCCAGCAGCTTGATCCATGAGCAGTTCTTC. The encoded protein is CASSLIHEQFF. This chain uses TRBV5-1 with TRBJ2-1, with unresolved D. This CDR3 region has 11 residues. V was cut by 1 base and J by 8 bases, with 4 bases left in between. Germline assignment: CDR1 SGHRS and CDR2 YFSETQ. The full variable domain, rest sourced from reference TRBV5-1 and TRBJ2-1, is KAGVTQTPRYLIKTRGQQVTLSCSPISGHRSVSWYQQTPGQGLQFLFEYFSETQRNKGNFPGRFSGRQFSNSRSEMNVSTLELGDSALYLCASSLIHEQFFGPGTRLTVL.

The chain couples TRBV27 to TRBJ2-4; weak D call: TRBD2 (6 bases). The CDR3 runs to 19 residues. V was pared by 3 bases and J by 1 base, with 22 bases between. Germline CDR1 and CDR2: MNHEY and SMNVEV (reference sequence). CDR3 region: CASSLAGTPGGLAKNIQYF. CDR3 bases: TGTGCCAGCAGTTTGGCCGGGACTCCCGGTGGTCTCGCCAAAAACATTCAGTACTTC.

The chain employs TRBV5-1 and TRBJ1-2, with 11 bases fitting TRBD1. In germline, CDR1 is SGHRS, CDR2 YFSETQ. V lost 4 bases and J lost 9; bases outside the gene matches: 11. This CDR3 comprises 15 residues. The CDR3 sequence is CASSLLLGQGASYTF. The CDR3 nucleotides are TGCGCCAGCAGCCTGCTACTTGGACAGGGGGCAAGCTACACCTTC.

This clone has only a few counts. The CDR3 is CASSRELGYEQYF. The CDR3 region has the DNA TGTGCCAGTAGCAGGGAACTTGGCTACGAGCAGTACTTC. The chain is built from TRBV19 and TRBJ2-7, with a weak D call TRBD1 (5 bases). CDR1 is LNHDA, CDR2 SQIVND, per germline (reference sequence). This CDR3 spans 13 amino acids. The V end lost 6 bases, the J end lost 3 bases, and 12 bases lay between the germline ends.

The genes are TRBV20-1 and TRBJ2-1, with D unclear. The CDR3 is 11 amino acids. V lost 2 bases to trimming and J lost 5 bases, with 4 bases between them. The germline V gene encodes CDR1 DFQATT and CDR2 SNEGSKA (reference sequence). The DNA of the CDR3 is TGCAGTGCTAGAACTAACAATGAGCAGTTCTTC. Its translation: CSARTNNEQFF.

This chain connects TRBV5-1 to TRBJ1-5; 7 bases are a match to TRBD1. Germline CDR1 reads SGHRS; CDR2 reads YFSETQ. The junction had 3 bases not matched to a gene; V was cut back by 1 base and J by 5 bases. The CDR3 spans 14 residues. CDR3 sequence reads: CASSLSTGDQPQHF. For the CDR3, the DNA is TGCGCCAGCAGCTTGAGCACAGGGGATCAGCCCCAGCATTTT.

The chain recombines TRBV27 with TRBJ2-3, with a tentative D call TRBD2 (5 bases). The CDR3 contains 14 residues. Deletions cut 2 bases from V and 3 bases from J, with 9 bases between. In germline, CDR1 is MNHEY, CDR2 SMNVEV (reference sequence). The CDR3 region has the DNA TGTGCCAGCAGTTTACTGGTAGCGACAGATACGCAGTATTTT. Its protein is CASSLLVATDTQYF.

This sequence joins TRBV6-5 and TRBJ1-1, with D tentatively TRBD1 (5 bases). V dropped 2 bases and J dropped 2 bases, with 12 bases sitting between them. This CDR3 spans 15 amino acids. The germline gives CDR1 MNHEY, CDR2 SVGAGI. The chain's CDR3 is CASSYHRGGNTEAFF. The CDR3 DNA reads TGTGCCAGCAGTTACCATCGCGGGGGAAACACTGAAGCTTTCTTT.

This chain joins TRBV28 and TRBJ1-4, with TRBD1 as a possible D gene (5 bases). The CDR3 contains 11 residues. In germline, CDR1 is MDHEN, CDR2 SYDVKM. The V end was cut by 5 bases, the J end by 7 bases, with 5 bases between. The CDR3: CASSDSEKLFF. The CDR3 DNA is TGTGCCAGCAGTGACAGTGAAAAACTGTTTTTT.

The chain links TRBV18 to TRBJ1-3; 7 nucleotides align to TRBD1. Germline-derived CDR1 and CDR2 are KGHSH and LQKENI. This CDR3 spans 15 amino acids. V lost 1 base to trimming and J lost 3 bases; unmatched junction nucleotides: 3. The CDR3 here is CASSPQGAVGNTIYF. CDR3 DNA: TGTGCCAGCTCACCACAGGGGGCGGTTGGAAACACCATATATTTT.

This clone was observed a handful of times. The rearrangement joins TRBV5-4 to TRBJ2-1, with 10 bases matching TRBD2. With 5 bases clipped from V and 12 bases from J, the junction kept 11 bases outside the gene matches. The CDR3 is made up of 14 amino acids. Germline CDR1 and CDR2: SGHNT and YYREEE (reference sequence). CDR3: CASSTSGAGVGQFF. The DNA for the CDR3 is TGTGCCAGCAGTACTAGCGGGGCTGGGGTCGGGCAGTTCTTC.

This clone was observed once. This chain connects TRBV5-1 to TRBJ2-1; 9 bases align to TRBD1. Per germline, CDR1 SGHRS and CDR2 YFSETQ. With 7 bases clipped from V and 4 bases from J, the junction kept 9 bases outside the gene matches. This CDR3 comprises 15 residues. The CDR3 region has the DNA TGCGCCAGCTCCCTTGGGACAGGGTCATACAATGAGCAGTTCTTC. This translates into CASSLGTGSYNEQFF.

This chain links TRBV5-4 with TRBJ2-5, with D possibly called TRBD1 or TRBD2 (7 bases each). Trimming stripped 4 bases from V and 2 bases from J, with 18 bases between. Per the germline V gene, CDR1 is SGHNT and CDR2 is YYREEE (reference sequence). The CDR3 spans 16 residues. The CDR3 here is CASSPGGGREQETQYF. DNA for the CDR3: TGTGCCAGCAGCCCAGGGGGGGGGCGGGAACAAGAGACCCAGTACTTC.

The count of this clone is one. J is TRBJ1-6 and V is TRBV6-4, with 8 bases aligning to TRBD1. CDR3 size: 13 residues. Looked up from germline, CDR1 is MRHNA and CDR2 is SNTAGT. Unmatched junction bases numbered 5, after V lost 8 bases and J lost 8 bases. CDR3 sequence: CASHRGVDSPLHF. For the CDR3, the DNA is TGTGCCAGCCACAGGGGGGTGGATTCACCCCTCCACTTT.

This chain links TRBV11-2 with TRBJ2-5; no definite D call. Germline CDR1 reads SGHAT; CDR2 reads FQNNGV. This CDR3 is built from 16 residues. The ends were cut back, 3 bases at V and 2 bases at J, with 16 bases in the middle. CDR3 in amino acids: CASSFYPAAAQETQYF. The DNA for the CDR3 is TGTGCCAGCAGCTTCTACCCGGCAGCTGCACAAGAGACCCAGTACTTC.

V gene TRBV10-1 combines with J gene TRBJ2-2; the D is unclear. Germline V lookup: CDR1 WNHNN, CDR2 SYGVQD (reference sequence). The ends were cut back, 6 bases at V and 2 bases at J, with 10 bases in the middle. CDR3 size: 14 residues. The CDR3 protein is CASSYSRNTGELFF. The CDR3 DNA reads as TGCGCCAGCAGCTACTCTAGAAACACCGGGGAGCTGTTTTTT.

The chain carries TRBV15 and TRBJ1-4; no reliable D call. This CDR3 contains 16 residues. V was clipped by 0 bases and J by 5 bases, with 13 bases between them. Looked up from germline, CDR1 is LNHNV and CDR2 is YYDKDF (reference sequence). CDR3 bases: TGTGCCACCAGCAGAGATCGCGAGGGCGGAAATGAAAAACTGTTTTTT. Translation gives CATSRDREGGNEKLFF.

This chain links TRBV28 with TRBJ2-7; 11 bases match TRBD2. This CDR3 is 14 amino acids long. With V trimmed by 6 bases and J by 6 bases, 7 bases remained unmatched. Germline-derived CDR1 and CDR2 are MDHEN and SYDVKM. The CDR3 sequence is CASSLSGRASEQYF. The CDR3, as DNA: TGTGCCAGCAGCCTTAGCGGGAGGGCCTCCGAGCAGTACTTC. The variable domain in full, completed from reference TRBV28 and TRBJ2-7, reads DVKVTQSSRYLVKRTGEKVFLECVQDMDHENMFWYRQDPGLGLRLIYFSYDVKMKEKGDIPEGYSVSREKKERFSLILESASTNQTSMYLCASSLSGRASEQYFGPGTRLTVT.

J is TRBJ2-1 and V is TRBV5-5; D unclear. V lost 3 bases and J 6 bases, leaving 7 bases between the germline ends. Germline CDR1 is SGHKS and CDR2 is YYEKEE (reference sequence). The CDR3 contains 12 residues. CDR3 coding DNA: TGTGCCAGCAGCTCTTCGGGCAATGAGCAGTTCTTC. Translation: CASSSSGNEQFF.

The genes are TRBV7-3 and TRBJ2-2; the D gene is possibly TRBD1 (6 bases). Between the trimmed V and J ends, which lost 5 bases and 3 bases, there was a span of 10 bases. The CDR3 spans 14 residues. Germline lookup yields CDR1 SGHTA and CDR2 FQGTGA. CDR3 bases: TGTGCCAGCAGCCCTCAGGGGCACACCGGGGAGCTGTTTTTT. Its protein is CASSPQGHTGELFF. Supplemented by reference TRBV7-3 and TRBJ2-2, the full variable domain reads GAGVSQTPSNKVTEKGKYVELRCDPISGHTALYWYRQSLGQGPEFLIYFQGTGAADDSGLPNDRFFAVRPEGSVSTLKIQRTERGDSAVYLCASSPQGHTGELFFGEGSRLTVL.

This clone was counted a single time. The chain uses TRBV18 and TRBJ2-1; 8 bases match TRBD2. This CDR3 contains 16 residues. Germline CDR1 reads KGHSH; CDR2 reads LQKENI. V shed 3 bases, J shed 6 bases, and the junction held 10 bases outside the gene matches. Here the CDR3 DNA reads TGTGCCAGCTCACCGGTACTAGCGGAGTGGAGCAATGAGCAGTTCTTC. It codes for CASSPVLAEWSNEQFF.

This chain joins TRBV28 and TRBJ1-5; D is unclear. The CDR3 length is 13 residues. The V gene lost 7 bases and the J gene lost 7 bases, with 14 bases spanning the gap. Germline V gives CDR1 MDHEN, CDR2 SYDVKM. CDR3 in DNA: TGTGCCAGCACGAAACCAGGAGTACAGCCCCAGCATTTT. Translation gives CASTKPGVQPQHF.

This rearrangement joins TRBV7-9 to TRBJ1-1, with D unclear. Trimming pared 4 bases from V and 3 bases from J, leaving 6 bases between. Germline assignment: CDR1 SEHNR and CDR2 FQNEAQ (reference sequence). The CDR3 contains 12 residues. CDR3 DNA: TGTGCCAGCAGCTCCTGGGACACTGAAGCTTTCTTT. It codes for CASSSWDTEAFF.

The CDR3 loop reads CASSLVGTPVGGELFF. In nucleotides, the CDR3 is TGTGCCAGCAGCTTAGTGGGGACCCCGGTGGGCGGGGAGCTGTTTTTT. This rearrangement joins TRBV7-6 to TRBJ2-2; D tentatively reads TRBD1 or TRBD2 (5 bases each). There are 16 residues in the CDR3. Deletions cut 1 base from V and 7 bases from J, with 16 bases between. Germline V lookup: CDR1 SGHVS, CDR2 FNYEAQ.